These 28 T cell receptor beta chains share one sample of origin, sequenced in a study of T cell repertoires in cytomegalovirus infection. These receptors are not linked to any known antigen. TCRdb re-called the reads through MiXCR, storing one row per CDR3 protein. The sample carries under 350,000 distinct CDR3 sequences, under 25% recorded once. The input for sequencing was cultured PBMCs, taken from culture after CMV antigen stimulation. The source of these receptors is a human donor in good health (CMV status not recorded). Some clones in this sample may be carry-over from other donors' samples.

This clonotype was seen repeatedly, ten times or more. This chain joins TRBV7-3 and TRBJ2-5; D perhaps matches TRBD1 (6 bases). The CDR3 totals 16 residues. Trimming shortened V by 1 base and J by 2 bases, and 14 bases separated the two germline ends. CDR1 and CDR2 from the germline V gene are SGHTA and FQGTGA. The CDR3 here is CASSLRSGQPQETQYF. CDR3 nucleotide sequence: TGTGCCAGCAGCTTAAGGAGCGGACAGCCGCAAGAGACCCAGTACTTC.

This clonotype was counted many times. This rearrangement joins TRBV6-6 to TRBJ2-7; tentative D call: TRBD2 (5 bases). CDR1 MNHNY and CDR2 SVGAGI come from the germline V gene (reference sequence). CDR3 length equals 13 residues. The V gene lost 0 bases and the J gene lost 3 bases, with 6 bases spanning the gap. The CDR3 protein is CASSYSSVYEQYV. Written as DNA, the CDR3 is TGTGCCAGCAGTTACTCTAGCGTCTACGAGCAGTACGTC.

This clonotype showed up many times. The J gene is TRBJ2-7, the V gene TRBV7-2; TRBD1 is a possible D gene (6 bases). The germline CDR1 and CDR2 sequences are SGHTA and FQGNSA. V lost 10 bases and J 0 bases, leaving 13 bases between the germline ends. The CDR3 has 13 amino acids. The CDR3, as DNA: TGTGCCAATACCGGGACACACTCCTACGAGCAGTACTTC. Translated: CANTGTHSYEQYF.

The chain joins TRBV27 to TRBJ2-5, with D uncertain. Trimming pared 6 bases from V and 0 bases from J, leaving 17 bases between. Germline-derived CDR1 and CDR2 are MNHEY and SMNVEV (reference sequence). The CDR3 covers 16 residues. CDR3 residues: CASRPFYPGDQETQYF. The CDR3 DNA sequence: TGTGCCAGCAGACCCTTCTACCCAGGCGACCAAGAGACCCAGTACTTC.

The rearrangement uses TRBV7-3 and TRBJ2-3, with 13 positions matching TRBD2. With V trimmed by 5 bases and J by 7 bases, 9 bases remained unmatched. Looked up from germline, CDR1 is SGHTA and CDR2 is FQGTGA. This CDR3 comprises 16 residues. Here the CDR3 reads CASSPKTSGRSNTQYF. In nucleotides, the CDR3 is TGTGCCAGCAGCCCGAAGACTAGCGGGAGGTCGAATACGCAGTATTTT.

This clonotype came up a few times. The chain joins TRBV7-2 to TRBJ1-2; possible D gene TRBD1, 5 bases. Looked up from germline, CDR1 is SGHTA and CDR2 is FQGNSA. V lost 2 bases and J 5 bases, leaving 24 bases between the germline ends. The CDR3 is 18 amino acids. The CDR3 sequence: CASSLMGVGTYTGYGYTF. In DNA, the CDR3 is TGTGCCAGCAGCTTAATGGGGGTGGGAACGTATACCGGATATGGCTACACCTTC.

Ten or more counts support this clonotype. The chain couples TRBV29-1 to TRBJ2-1; 10 bases fit TRBD2. The CDR3 has 14 amino acids. V lost 6 bases and J lost 6; bases outside the gene matches: 8. Germline values: CDR1 SQVTM, CDR2 ANQGSEA. The CDR3 here is CSVVPSGSANEQFF. The CDR3 region has the DNA TGCAGCGTGGTTCCTAGCGGGAGTGCCAATGAGCAGTTCTTC.

The chain employs TRBV19 and TRBJ2-1; TRBD2 matches at 11 bases. CDR3 length equals 18 residues. CDR1 and CDR2 (germline): LNHDA, SQIVND (reference sequence). The trim removed 6 bases at V and 4 bases at J, leaving 14 bases unmatched. In DNA form, the CDR3 reads TGTGCCAGTAGCACTCATGGGGTAGCGGGAGGGAAGTACAATGAGCAGTTCTTC. Encoded protein: CASSTHGVAGGKYNEQFF.

This clonotype came up a few times. This chain uses TRBV20-1 with TRBJ2-3; TRBD2 matches at 7 bases. Germline V gene data show CDR1 as DFQATT and CDR2 as SNEGSKA (reference sequence). V shed 2 bases, J shed 7 bases, and the junction held 9 bases outside the gene matches. The CDR3 runs 14 residues. Here the CDR3 reads CSARPGTIRHTQYF. For the CDR3, the DNA is TGCAGTGCTAGACCTGGGACTATTCGTCATACGCAGTATTTT.

This chain links TRBV12-3 or TRBV12-4 with TRBJ2-7; TRBD1 might be the D (6 bases). Trimming took off 6 bases at V and 4 bases at J, with 16 bases between the two ends. The CDR3 totals 14 residues. CDR3 sequence: CASSLGQKYYEQYF. The CDR3 DNA follows: TGTGCCAGCAGCCTTGGACAGAAATATTACGAGCAGTACTTC.

At least ten counts were recorded for this clonotype. The rearrangement uses TRBV7-9 and TRBJ1-1, with D unclear. CDR1 SEHNR and CDR2 FQNEAQ come from the germline V gene (reference sequence). The CDR3 extends over 10 amino acids. V dropped 6 bases and J dropped 7 bases, with 6 bases sitting between them. CDR3 nucleotide sequence: TGTGCCAGCAGTAGGGATGAAGCTTTCTTT. It yields the protein CASSRDEAFF.

The gene calls are TRBV5-1 and TRBJ2-5; no reliable D call. Trimming stripped 0 bases from V and 5 bases from J, with 14 bases between. CDR1 is SGHRS, CDR2 YFSETQ, per germline. CDR3 length: 15 amino acids. The CDR3 coding sequence is TGCGCCAGCAGCTTGGACCCCGGGTTGGGGGAGACCCAGTACTTC. As protein: CASSLDPGLGETQYF.

In the case of this clonotype: A much larger clone lies one base from this, so it may be a read error. The J gene is TRBJ1-1, the V gene TRBV7-6; D not resolved. CDR3 size: 13 residues. Per the germline V gene, CDR1 is SGHVS and CDR2 is FNYEAQ. CDR3 in DNA: TGTGCCAGCAGCCATACCTTGAACACTCAAGCTTTCTTT. Its protein product is CASSHTLNTQAFF.

The chain recombines TRBV3-1 with TRBJ2-3, with a tentative D call TRBD2 (6 bases). This CDR3 is built from 15 residues. Germline V lookup: CDR1 LGHDT, CDR2 YNNKEL (reference sequence). V gave up 1 base and J gave up 2 bases, with 10 bases separating them. This CDR3 is CASSQAAGLTDTQYF. In DNA form, the CDR3 reads TGTGCCAGCAGCCAAGCAGCGGGTCTCACAGATACGCAGTATTTT.

This clonotype was detected only once. V gene TRBV4-1 combines with J gene TRBJ2-5; 10 nucleotides line up with TRBD1. V shed 2 bases and J 5 bases; nucleotides not matched to a gene: 8. The germline gives CDR1 MGHRA, CDR2 YSYEKL. The CDR3 has 16 amino acids. The CDR3 DNA reads TGCGCCAGCAGCCAACTCGGGACAGGGGCGAGCGAGACCCAGTACTTC. It yields the protein CASSQLGTGASETQYF.

The chain has TRBV27 and TRBJ2-3, with D perhaps matching TRBD1 (5 bases). The V gene's germline CDR1 is MNHEY and CDR2 SMNVEV (reference sequence). The V and J ends lost 5 bases and 5 bases respectively, with 8 bases between them. The CDR3 runs 12 residues. The CDR3 loop is CASSQGLDTQYF. As DNA, the CDR3 is TGTGCCAGCAGTCAGGGCCTAGATACGCAGTATTTT.

In its sample, this clonotype was seen once. The gene calls are TRBV15 and TRBJ2-3, with 8 bases that match TRBD2. There are 15 residues in the CDR3. V gave up 7 bases and J gave up 4 bases; unmatched junction bases: 10. Germline CDR1 and CDR2: LNHNV and YYDKDF (reference sequence). The DNA for the CDR3 is TGTGCCACCAATCCCGGGAGGGGAGGAGCAGATACGCAGTATTTT. Translating it yields CATNPGRGGADTQYF. The whole variable domain, remainder taken from reference TRBV15 and TRBJ2-3, is DAMVIQNPRYQVTQFGKPVTLSCSQTLNHNVMYWYQQKSSQAPKLLFHYYDKDFNNEADTPDNFQSRRPNTSFCFLDIRSPGLGDTAMYLCATNPGRGGADTQYFGPGTRLTVL.

J is TRBJ2-6 and V is TRBV7-2; D call uncertain. Trimming stripped 5 bases from V and 4 bases from J, with 12 bases between. This CDR3 has 15 residues. Looked up from germline, CDR1 is SGHTA and CDR2 is FQGNSA. The CDR3 here is CASSPAVAGANVLTF. CDR3 nucleotides: TGTGCCAGCAGCCCCGCCGTGGCCGGGGCCAACGTCCTGACTTTC.

The J gene is TRBJ2-1, the V gene TRBV10-3; tentatively, D is TRBD2 (6 bases). Germline-derived CDR1 and CDR2 are ENHRY and SYGVKD. V lost 7 bases and J 0 bases, leaving 16 bases between the germline ends. The CDR3 length is 16 residues. CDR3 sequence reads: CAIIGTPLSSYNEQFF. The CDR3 DNA reads TGTGCCATCATAGGGACTCCCCTGAGCTCCTACAATGAGCAGTTCTTC.

This chain uses TRBV19 with TRBJ2-2; 8 bases map to TRBD1. This CDR3 is 16 amino acids long. V trimming: 6 bases; J trimming: 1 base; junction bases outside the gene matches: 7. Germline assignment: CDR1 LNHDA and CDR2 SQIVND (reference sequence). CDR3 in DNA: TGTGCCAGTAGCAGAGGACAGGGATTGAACACCGGGGAGCTGTTTTTT. Its translation: CASSRGQGLNTGELFF.

The V and J genes are TRBV24-1 and TRBJ1-5; D gene unclear. Germline loops: CDR1 KGHDR, CDR2 SFDVKD. Trimming took off 2 bases at V and 6 bases at J, with 13 bases between the two ends. The CDR3 sequence is 15 residues long. The CDR3 DNA is TGTGCCACCAGTGATTCCGGCCCCCGTTTTCAGCCCCAGCATTTT. This gives the protein CATSDSGPRFQPQHF.

The V gene is TRBV6-2 or TRBV6-3, the J gene TRBJ2-1; D is unclear. This CDR3 has 13 amino acids. Germline V gives CDR1 MNHEY, CDR2 SVGEGT. The V end was cut by 6 bases, the J end by 5 bases, with 11 bases between. The CDR3 here is CASSPVFHNEQFF. CDR3 in DNA: TGTGCCAGCAGCCCTGTGTTCCACAATGAGCAGTTCTTC.

This clonotype has only a few counts. The gene calls are TRBV27 and TRBJ1-1; 7 bases are a match to TRBD1. CDR1 MNHEY and CDR2 SMNVEV come from the germline V gene (reference sequence). V lost 8 bases, J lost 0 bases, and 12 bases stayed unmatched. The CDR3 consists of 16 residues. CDR3 sequence: CASSSDNRGVNTEAFF. DNA of the CDR3: TGTGCCAGCTCTTCGGACAACAGGGGCGTGAACACTGAAGCTTTCTTT.

The V call is TRBV4-2, the J call TRBJ2-4; TRBD2 is a possible D gene (5 bases). Germline V gene data show CDR1 as LGHNA and CDR2 as YNFKEQ. V lost 1 base and J lost 0, with 7 bases in between. The CDR3 sequence is 15 residues long. The chain's CDR3 is CASSQGAVAKNIQYF. DNA of the CDR3: TGTGCCAGCAGCCAAGGAGCGGTAGCCAAAAACATTCAGTACTTC.

This chain links TRBV28 with TRBJ1-4; the D gene is possibly TRBD1 (5 bases). This CDR3 region has 14 residues. Deletions cut 6 bases from V and 6 bases from J, with 14 bases between. Germline lookup yields CDR1 MDHEN and CDR2 SYDVKM. CDR3 sequence: CASSSGRGDEKLFF. In DNA, the CDR3 is TGTGCCAGCAGCTCAGGGAGAGGGGATGAAAAACTGTTTTTT.

This clonotype has ten or more counts. The genes are TRBV7-6 and TRBJ2-2, with D perhaps matching TRBD2 (6 bases). This CDR3 has 16 residues. Trimming removed 2 bases from V and 6 bases from J, with 16 bases in between. CDR1 is SGHVS, CDR2 FNYEAQ, per germline. In DNA, the CDR3 is TGTGCCAGCAGCTTACGCAGACCCGGGGGTTCCGGGGAGCTGTTTTTT. Its protein product is CASSLRRPGGSGELFF.

The chain joins TRBV18 to TRBJ2-1; 8 nucleotides align to TRBD2. Trimming removed 3 bases from V and 0 bases from J; junction bases left unmatched: 7. This CDR3 comprises 17 residues. CDR1 KGHSH and CDR2 LQKENI come from the germline V gene. The CDR3 loop reads CASSPSTSGRSYNEQFF. CDR3 bases: TGTGCCAGCTCACCCTCCACTAGCGGCCGCTCCTACAATGAGCAGTTCTTC.

The rearrangement uses TRBV7-3 and TRBJ2-2; the match to TRBD2 covers 9 bases. CDR1 and CDR2 from the germline V gene are SGHTA and FQGTGA. With V trimmed by 2 bases and J by 4 bases, 5 bases remained unmatched. The CDR3 runs to 16 residues. CDR3: CASSLWLSGSTGELFF. CDR3 nucleotide sequence: TGTGCCAGCAGCTTATGGCTTAGCGGGAGCACCGGGGAGCTGTTTTTT.